This TCR beta chain was found in a study of response to subunit inactivated influenza vaccine. TCRdb ran MiXCR on the RT-PCR reads and lists one entry per CDR3 protein. The profile shows over 300,000 distinct CDR3 sequences, 21% of them singletons. The table lists this clonotype with a few counts. The V end lost 7 bases, the J end lost 5 bases, and 15 bases lay between the germline ends. Germline V gene sequence: CDR1 SNHLY, CDR2 FYNNEI. This CDR3 comprises 15 residues. The sample was PBMCs from blood, taken approximately 20 months after vaccination. The V gene is TRBV2, the J gene TRBJ1-6; perhaps TRBD1 as D (6 bases). The clonotype originates from a man aged 50 to 75 who received an inactivated influenza vaccine. The CDR3: CASKAQRGNNSPLHF. The CDR3 region has the DNA TGTGCCAGCAAAGCCCAGAGGGGGAATAATTCACCCCTCCACTTT.